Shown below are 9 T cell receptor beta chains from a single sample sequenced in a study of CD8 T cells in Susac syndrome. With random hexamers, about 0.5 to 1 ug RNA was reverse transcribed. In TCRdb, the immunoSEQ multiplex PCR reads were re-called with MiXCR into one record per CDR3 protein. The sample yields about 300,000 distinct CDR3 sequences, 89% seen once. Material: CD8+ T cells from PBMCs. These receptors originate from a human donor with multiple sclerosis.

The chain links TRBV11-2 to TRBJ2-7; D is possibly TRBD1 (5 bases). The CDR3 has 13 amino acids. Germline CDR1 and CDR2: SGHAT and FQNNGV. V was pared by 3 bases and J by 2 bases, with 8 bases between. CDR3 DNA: TGTGCCAGCAGCTTTAACAGGCCCTACGAGCAGTACTTC. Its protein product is CASSFNRPYEQYF. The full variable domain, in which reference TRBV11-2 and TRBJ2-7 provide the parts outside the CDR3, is EAGVAQSPRYKIIEKRQSVAFWCNPISGHATLYWYQQILGQGPKLLIQFQNNGVVDDSQLPKDRFSAERLKGVDSTLKIQPAKLEDSAVYLCASSFNRPYEQYFGPGTRLTVT.

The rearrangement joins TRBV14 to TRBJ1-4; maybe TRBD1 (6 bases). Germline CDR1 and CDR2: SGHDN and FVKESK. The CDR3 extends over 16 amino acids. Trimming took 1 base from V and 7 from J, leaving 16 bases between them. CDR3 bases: TGTGCCAGCAGCCAAGTCTTGGGGGCCGACCCTGAAAAACTGTTTTTT. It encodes CASSQVLGADPEKLFF.

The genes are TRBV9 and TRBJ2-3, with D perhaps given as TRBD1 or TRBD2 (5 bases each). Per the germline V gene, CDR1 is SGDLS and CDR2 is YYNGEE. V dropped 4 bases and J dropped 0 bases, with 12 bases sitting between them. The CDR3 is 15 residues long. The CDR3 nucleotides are TGTGCCAGCAGCCGAGGGGCGACTAGCACAGATACGCAGTATTTT. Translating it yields CASSRGATSTDTQYF.

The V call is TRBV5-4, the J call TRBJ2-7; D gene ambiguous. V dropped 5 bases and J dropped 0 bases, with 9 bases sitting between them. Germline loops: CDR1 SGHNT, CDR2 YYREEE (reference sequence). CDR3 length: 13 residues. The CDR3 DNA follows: TGTGCCAGCAGGCCCCATGGCTCCTACGAGCAGTACTTC. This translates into CASRPHGSYEQYF.

Written as DNA, the CDR3 is TGTGCCAGCAGCCGGACAGACTACGCCCGAAGAAACACCATATATTTT. Its protein is CASSRTDYARRNTIYF. J is TRBJ1-3 and V is TRBV6-2 or TRBV6-3; tentatively, D is TRBD1 (6 bases). This CDR3 has 16 amino acids. Trimming removed 6 bases from V and 5 bases from J, with 20 bases in between. The germline V gene encodes CDR1 MNHEY and CDR2 SVGEGT.

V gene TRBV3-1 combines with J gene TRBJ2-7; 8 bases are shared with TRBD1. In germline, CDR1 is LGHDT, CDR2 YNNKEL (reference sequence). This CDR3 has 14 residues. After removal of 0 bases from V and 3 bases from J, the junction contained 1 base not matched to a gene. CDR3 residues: CASSQDDRGYEQYF. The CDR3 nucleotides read TGTGCCAGCAGCCAAGACGACAGGGGCTACGAGCAGTACTTC.

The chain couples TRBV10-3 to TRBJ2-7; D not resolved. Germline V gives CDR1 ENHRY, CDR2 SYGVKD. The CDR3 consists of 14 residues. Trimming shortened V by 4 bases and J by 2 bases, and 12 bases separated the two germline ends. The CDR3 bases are TGTGCCATCAGTGGGTTGGGTCGAGCCTACGAGCAGTACTTC. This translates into CAISGLGRAYEQYF.

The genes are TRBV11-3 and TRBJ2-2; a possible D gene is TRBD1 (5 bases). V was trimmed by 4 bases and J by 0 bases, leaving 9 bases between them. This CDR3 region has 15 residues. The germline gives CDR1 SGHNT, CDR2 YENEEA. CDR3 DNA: TGTGCCAGCAGCTCCGGACATCCGAACACCGGGGAGCTGTTTTTT. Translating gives CASSSGHPNTGELFF.

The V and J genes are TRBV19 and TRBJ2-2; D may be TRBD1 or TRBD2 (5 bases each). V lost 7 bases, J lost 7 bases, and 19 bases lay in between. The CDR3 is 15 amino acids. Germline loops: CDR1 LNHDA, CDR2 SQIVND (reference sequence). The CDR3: CASTRTRHGGGELFF. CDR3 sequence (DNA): TGTGCCAGTACCCGGACCCGCCATGGGGGCGGGGAGCTGTTTTTT.